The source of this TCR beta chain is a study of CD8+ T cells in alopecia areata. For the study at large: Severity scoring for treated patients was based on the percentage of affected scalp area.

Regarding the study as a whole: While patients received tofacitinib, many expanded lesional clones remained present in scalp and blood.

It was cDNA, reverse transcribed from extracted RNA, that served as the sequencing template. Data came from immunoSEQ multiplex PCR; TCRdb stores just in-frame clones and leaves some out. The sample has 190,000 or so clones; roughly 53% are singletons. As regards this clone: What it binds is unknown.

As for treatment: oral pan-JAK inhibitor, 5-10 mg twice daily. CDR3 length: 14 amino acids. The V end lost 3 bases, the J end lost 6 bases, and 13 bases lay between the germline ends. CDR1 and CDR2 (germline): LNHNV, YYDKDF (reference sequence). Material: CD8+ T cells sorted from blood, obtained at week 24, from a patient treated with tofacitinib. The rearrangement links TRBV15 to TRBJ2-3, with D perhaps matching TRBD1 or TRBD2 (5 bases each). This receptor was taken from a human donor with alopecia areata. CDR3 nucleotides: TGTGCCACCAGCAGGAGGGCAGGGTTGGATACGCAGTATTTT. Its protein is CATSRRAGLDTQYF.